This T cell receptor (beta chain) appears in the sequencing data of a study of long-term antiretroviral therapy in people with HIV. At the survey level, the v3.0 immunoSEQ assay was run. The protocol was immunoSEQ multiplex PCR, while the TCRdb copy is restricted to in-frame clones and leaves out a portion. This sample has tens of thousands of clones, with about 74% found just once. Per the germline V gene, CDR1 is MNHEY and CDR2 is SVGAGI. With V trimmed by 4 bases and J by 14 bases, 12 bases remained unmatched. The CDR3 contains 13 residues. Comment on this clone: The antigen is not known.

General observations from the study: Once patients were on ART, diversity went higher but still fell short of transplant donor controls.

Each sample contained roughly 0.85-10 million cryopreserved PBMC, thawed before DNA extraction. The sequence was obtained from a woman aged 45-65 years with HIV. Sequencing was performed on unsorted PBMCs, taken 2 years after starting antiretroviral therapy. The V gene is TRBV6-5, the J gene TRBJ2-3, with TRBD2 identical over 7 bases. In DNA, the CDR3 is TGTGCCAGCAGTTCCCCGGGAGGCGAGAGCCTGTATTTT. It codes for CASSSPGGESLYF.